Presented here are 5 T cell receptor beta chains from one specimen sequenced in a study of regulatory T cells in long-lasting Graves disease. Documented time point: persistent/refractory GD, antithyroid drugs over 5 years with positive TRAb. With RNA extracted from PBMCs as input, the TCR library was made. Construction of TCR beta libraries relied on iRepertoire HTBI primers and on Arm-PCR targeting CDR3 regions. TCRdb independently ran MiXCR on the multiplex PCR reads; one entry per CDR3 protein. This sample has hundreds of thousands of distinct CDR3 sequences, with around a fifth found just once. The sample here was peripheral blood mononuclear cells (PBMCs), taken when the disease was refractory, from a patient treated with antithyroid drugs. The receptors originated from a female donor with Graves disease.

This clonotype was seen many times. V and J are TRBV20-1 and TRBJ2-7, with a possible D match to TRBD1 (6 bases). Germline CDR1 and CDR2: DFQATT and SNEGSKA (reference sequence). The CDR3 is made up of 14 amino acids. Trimming pared 3 bases from V and 5 bases from J, leaving 17 bases between. The CDR3 nucleotides are TGCAGTGCTAGCCGGGACACGGTCAGGGACGAGCAGTACTTC. Protein: CSASRDTVRDEQYF.

This clonotype was picked up a small number of times. This chain links TRBV28 with TRBJ1-1; D possibly corresponds to TRBD1 (5 bases). The germline V gene encodes CDR1 MDHEN and CDR2 SYDVKM. This CDR3 is built from 11 residues. V was cut by 10 bases and J by 6 bases, with 12 bases left in between. CDR3 in amino acids: CATQGTPEAFF. CDR3 nucleotide sequence: TGTGCCACCCAGGGCACCCCTGAAGCTTTCTTT.

The CDR3 sequence: CASSPQYATNEKLFF. CDR3 DNA sequence: TGTGCCAGCTCACCACAATATGCAACTAATGAAAAACTGTTTTTT. V and J are TRBV18 and TRBJ1-4, with D unresolved. CDR1 is KGHSH, CDR2 LQKENI, per germline. The CDR3 totals 15 residues. Between the trimmed V and J ends, which lost 1 base and 0 bases, there was a span of 6 bases.

This chain links TRBV9 with TRBJ1-2, with 7 bases lining up with TRBD1. From germline, CDR1 is SGDLS and CDR2 YYNGEE. The CDR3 length is 15 residues. Germline trimming cut 0 bases from V and 4 bases from J; bases unmatched to any gene: 6. The CDR3 loop is CASSVDPDRPYGYTF. CDR3 bases: TGTGCCAGCAGCGTAGATCCGGACAGGCCCTATGGCTACACCTTC. The full variable domain, in which reference TRBV9 and TRBJ1-2 provide the parts outside the CDR3, is DSGVTQTPKHLITATGQRVTLRCSPRSGDLSVYWYQQSLDQGLQFLIQYYNGEERAKGNILERFSAQQFPDLHSELNLSSLELGDSALYFCASSVDPDRPYGYTFGSGTRLTVV.

The chain carries TRBV27 and TRBJ1-4; D unresolved. The CDR3 is 16 amino acids. Trimming left V 5 bases short and J 9 bases short, with 22 bases between. Per germline, CDR1 MNHEY and CDR2 SMNVEV (reference sequence). The DNA for the CDR3 is TGTGCCAGCAGTATGAATCCGACGGTCATAATGAAAAAACTGTTTTTT. Residues: CASSMNPTVIMKKLFF.